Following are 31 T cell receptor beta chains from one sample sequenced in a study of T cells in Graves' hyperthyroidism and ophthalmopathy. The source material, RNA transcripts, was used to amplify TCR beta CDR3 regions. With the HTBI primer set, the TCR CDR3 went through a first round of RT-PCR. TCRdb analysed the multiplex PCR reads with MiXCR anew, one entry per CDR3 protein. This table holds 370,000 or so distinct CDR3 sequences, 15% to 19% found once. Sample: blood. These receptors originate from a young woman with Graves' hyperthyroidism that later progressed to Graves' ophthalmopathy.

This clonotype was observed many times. The CDR3 reads CASSLTRDQPQHF. In DNA form, the CDR3 reads TGTGCCAGCAGCTTAACGAGGGATCAGCCCCAGCATTTT. The chain employs TRBV7-3 and TRBJ1-5; no firm D call. The CDR3 is made up of 13 amino acids. CDR1 and CDR2 (germline): SGHTA, FQGTGA. V dropped 0 bases and J dropped 5 bases, with 5 bases sitting between them.

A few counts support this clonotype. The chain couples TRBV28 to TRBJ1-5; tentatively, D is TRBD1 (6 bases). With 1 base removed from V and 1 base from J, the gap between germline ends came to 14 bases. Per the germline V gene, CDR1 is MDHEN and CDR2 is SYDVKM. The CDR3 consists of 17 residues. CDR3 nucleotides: TGTGCCAGCAGTTTATATAAACAGGGAGGAAGCAATCAGCCCCAGCATTTT. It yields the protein CASSLYKQGGSNQPQHF.

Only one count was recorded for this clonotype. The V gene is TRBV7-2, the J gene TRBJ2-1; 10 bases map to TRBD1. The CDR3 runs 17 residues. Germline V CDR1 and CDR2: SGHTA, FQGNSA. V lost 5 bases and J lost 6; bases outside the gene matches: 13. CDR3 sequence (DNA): TGTGCCAGCAGCCCACAGCCGACAGGGGGCACGGCCAATGAGCAGTTCTTC. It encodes CASSPQPTGGTANEQFF.

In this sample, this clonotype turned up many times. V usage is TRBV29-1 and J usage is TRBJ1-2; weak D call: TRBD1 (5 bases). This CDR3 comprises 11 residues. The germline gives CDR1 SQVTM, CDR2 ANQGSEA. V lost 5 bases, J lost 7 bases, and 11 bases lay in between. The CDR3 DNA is TGCAGCGTTCGGGGGACGGCTGGCTACACCTTC. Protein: CSVRGTAGYTF.

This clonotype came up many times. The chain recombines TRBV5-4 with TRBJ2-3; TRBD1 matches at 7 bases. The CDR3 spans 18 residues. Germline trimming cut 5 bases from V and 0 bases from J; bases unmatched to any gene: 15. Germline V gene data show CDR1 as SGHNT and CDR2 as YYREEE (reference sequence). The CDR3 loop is CASRPGGRLYQSTDTQYF. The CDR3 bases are TGTGCCAGCAGACCAGGGGGACGTTTGTACCAGAGCACAGATACGCAGTATTTT.

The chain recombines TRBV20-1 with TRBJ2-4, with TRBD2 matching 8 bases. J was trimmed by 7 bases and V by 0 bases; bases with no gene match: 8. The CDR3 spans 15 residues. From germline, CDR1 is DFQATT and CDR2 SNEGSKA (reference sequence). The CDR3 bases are TGCAGTGCTAGAGACCCGGGAGGGCCTTTTAACATTCAGTACTTC. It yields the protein CSARDPGGPFNIQYF.

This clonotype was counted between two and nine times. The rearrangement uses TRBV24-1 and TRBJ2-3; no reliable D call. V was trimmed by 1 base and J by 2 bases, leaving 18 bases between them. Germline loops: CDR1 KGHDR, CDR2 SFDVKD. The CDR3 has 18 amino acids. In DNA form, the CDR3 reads TGTGCCACCAGTGATTTCAGACTGTCCGACAAATACACAGATACGCAGTATTTT. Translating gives CATSDFRLSDKYTDTQYF.

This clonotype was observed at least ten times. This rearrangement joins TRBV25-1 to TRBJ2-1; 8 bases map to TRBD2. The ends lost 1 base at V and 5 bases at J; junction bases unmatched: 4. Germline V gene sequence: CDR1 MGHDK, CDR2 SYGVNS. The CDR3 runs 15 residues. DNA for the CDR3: TGTGCCAGCAGTGAATTGACTAGCGACGACAATGAGCAGTTCTTC. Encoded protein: CASSELTSDDNEQFF.

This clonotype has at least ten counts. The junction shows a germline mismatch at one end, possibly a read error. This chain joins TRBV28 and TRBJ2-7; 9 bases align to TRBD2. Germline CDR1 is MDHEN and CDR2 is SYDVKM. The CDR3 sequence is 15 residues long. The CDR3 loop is CACSLDGGRGYEQYF. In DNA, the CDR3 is TGTGCCTGCAGTTTAGATGGCGGGAGGGGCTACGAGCAGTACTTC.

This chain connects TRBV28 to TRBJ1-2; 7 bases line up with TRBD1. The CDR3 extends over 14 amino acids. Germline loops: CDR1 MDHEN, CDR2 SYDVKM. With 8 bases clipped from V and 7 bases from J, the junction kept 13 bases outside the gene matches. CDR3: CASRRTGEGVGYTF. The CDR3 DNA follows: TGTGCCAGCCGACGCACAGGGGAAGGGGTTGGCTACACCTTC.

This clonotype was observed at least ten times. The DNA of the CDR3 is TGTGCCAGCAGTTTCCAGGCTCACACAGATACGCAGTATTTT. Translation: CASSFQAHTDTQYF. The chain links TRBV12-3 or TRBV12-4 to TRBJ2-3; no reliable D call. Trimming pared 3 bases from V and 2 bases from J, leaving 9 bases between. This CDR3 is 14 amino acids long.

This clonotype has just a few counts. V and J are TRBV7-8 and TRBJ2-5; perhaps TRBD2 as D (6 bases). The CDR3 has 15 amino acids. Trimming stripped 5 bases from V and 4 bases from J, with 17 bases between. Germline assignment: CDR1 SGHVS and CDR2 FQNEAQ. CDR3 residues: CASSPQTSNGETQYF. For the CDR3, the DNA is TGTGCCAGCAGCCCCCAGACTAGTAATGGAGAGACCCAGTACTTC.

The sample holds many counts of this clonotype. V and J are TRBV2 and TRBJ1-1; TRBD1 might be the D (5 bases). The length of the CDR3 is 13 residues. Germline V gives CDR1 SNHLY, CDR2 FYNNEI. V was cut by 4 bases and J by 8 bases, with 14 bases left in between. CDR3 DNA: TGTGCCAGCAGTGTAGGGACGGGGCTCGAAGCTTTCTTT. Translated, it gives CASSVGTGLEAFF.

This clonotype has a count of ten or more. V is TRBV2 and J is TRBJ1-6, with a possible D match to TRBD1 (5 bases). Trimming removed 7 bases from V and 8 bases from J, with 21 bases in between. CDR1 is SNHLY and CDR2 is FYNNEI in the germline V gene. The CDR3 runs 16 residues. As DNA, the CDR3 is TGTGCCAGCACCTTACTGGGACCGCATGAGGATTCACCCCTCCACTTT. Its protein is CASTLLGPHEDSPLHF. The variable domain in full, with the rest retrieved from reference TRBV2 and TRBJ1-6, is EPEVTQTPSHQVTQMGQEVILRCVPISNHLYFYWYRQILGQKVEFLVSFYNNEISEKSEIFDDQFSVERPDGSNFTLKIRSTKLEDSAMYFCASTLLGPHEDSPLHFGNGTRLTVT.

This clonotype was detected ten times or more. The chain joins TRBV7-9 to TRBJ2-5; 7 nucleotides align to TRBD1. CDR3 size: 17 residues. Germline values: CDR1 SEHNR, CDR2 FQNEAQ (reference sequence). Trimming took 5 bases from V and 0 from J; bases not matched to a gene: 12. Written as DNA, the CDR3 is TGTGCCAGCAGCATACTCCGGGACAGAGAATACCAAGAGACCCAGTACTTC. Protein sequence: CASSILRDREYQETQYF.

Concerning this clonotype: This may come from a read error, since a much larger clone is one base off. CDR3 DNA sequence: TGCAGCGGGGTTAGCGGGAGTCGTTACAATGAGCAGCTCTTC. It codes for CSGVSGSRYNEQLF. The V gene is TRBV29-1, the J gene TRBJ2-1, with 9 bases lining up with TRBD2. The CDR3 spans 14 residues. CDR1 and CDR2 (germline): SQVTM, ANQGSEA.

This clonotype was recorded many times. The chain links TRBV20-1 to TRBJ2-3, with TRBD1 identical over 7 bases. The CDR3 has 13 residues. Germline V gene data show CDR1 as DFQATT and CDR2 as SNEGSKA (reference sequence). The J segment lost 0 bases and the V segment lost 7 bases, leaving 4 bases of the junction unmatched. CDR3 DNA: TGCAGTGGCCGGGACAGAAGCACAGATACGCAGTATTTT. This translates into CSGRDRSTDTQYF.

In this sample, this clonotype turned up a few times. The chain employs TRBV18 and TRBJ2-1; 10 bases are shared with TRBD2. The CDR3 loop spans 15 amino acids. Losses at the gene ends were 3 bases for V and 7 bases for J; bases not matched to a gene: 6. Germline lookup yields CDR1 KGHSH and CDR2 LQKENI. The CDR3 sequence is CASSPQPSGSNEQFF. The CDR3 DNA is TGTGCCAGCTCACCTCAGCCTAGCGGGAGTAATGAGCAGTTCTTC.

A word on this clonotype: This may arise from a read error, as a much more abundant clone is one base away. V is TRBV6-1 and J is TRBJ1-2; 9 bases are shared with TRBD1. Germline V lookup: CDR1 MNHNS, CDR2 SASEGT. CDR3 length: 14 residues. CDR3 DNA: TGTGCCAGCAGTGCTTCTACAGGGGGCTATGGCTGCACCTTC. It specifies CASSASTGGYGCTF.

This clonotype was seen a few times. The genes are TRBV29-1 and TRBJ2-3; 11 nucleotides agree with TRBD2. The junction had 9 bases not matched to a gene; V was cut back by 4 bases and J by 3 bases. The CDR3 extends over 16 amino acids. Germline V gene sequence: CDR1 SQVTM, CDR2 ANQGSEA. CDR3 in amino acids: CSVGRGLAENTDTQYF. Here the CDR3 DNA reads TGCAGCGTTGGGAGGGGACTAGCGGAAAATACAGATACGCAGTATTTT.

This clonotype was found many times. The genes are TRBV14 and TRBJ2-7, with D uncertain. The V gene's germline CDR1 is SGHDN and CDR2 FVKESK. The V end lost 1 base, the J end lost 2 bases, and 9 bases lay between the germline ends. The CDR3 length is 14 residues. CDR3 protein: CASSQAHYPYEQYF. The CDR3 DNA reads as TGTGCCAGCAGCCAAGCCCATTACCCCTACGAGCAGTACTTC.

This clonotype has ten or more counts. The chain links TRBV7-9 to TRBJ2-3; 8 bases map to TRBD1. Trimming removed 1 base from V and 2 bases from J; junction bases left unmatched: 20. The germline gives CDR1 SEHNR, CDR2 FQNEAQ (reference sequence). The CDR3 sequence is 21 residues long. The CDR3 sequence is CASSLGPGRGPTYDDTDTQYF. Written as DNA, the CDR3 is TGTGCCAGCAGCTTAGGCCCAGGCAGGGGGCCTACTTACGACGACACAGATACGCAGTATTTT.

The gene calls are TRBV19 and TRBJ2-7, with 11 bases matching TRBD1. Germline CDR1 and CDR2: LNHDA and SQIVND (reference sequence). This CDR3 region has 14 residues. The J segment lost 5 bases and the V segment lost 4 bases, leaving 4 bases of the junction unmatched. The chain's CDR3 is CASSKPGQGDEQYF. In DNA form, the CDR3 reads TGTGCCAGTAGTAAGCCGGGACAGGGGGACGAGCAGTACTTC.

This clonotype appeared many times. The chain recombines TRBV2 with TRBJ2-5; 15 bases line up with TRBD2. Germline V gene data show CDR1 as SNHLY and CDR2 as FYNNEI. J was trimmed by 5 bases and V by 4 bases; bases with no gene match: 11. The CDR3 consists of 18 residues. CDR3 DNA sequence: TGTGCCAGCAGTGGACCCGGGACTAGCGGGAGGATGCAGGAGACCCAGTACTTC. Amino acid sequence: CASSGPGTSGRMQETQYF.

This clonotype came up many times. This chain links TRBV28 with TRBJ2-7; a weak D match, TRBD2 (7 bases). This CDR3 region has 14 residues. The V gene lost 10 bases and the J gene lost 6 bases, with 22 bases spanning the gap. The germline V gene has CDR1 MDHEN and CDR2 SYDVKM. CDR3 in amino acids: CATTGTGGRFEQYF. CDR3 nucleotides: TGTGCCACCACGGGAACCGGGGGGCGGTTCGAGCAGTACTTC.

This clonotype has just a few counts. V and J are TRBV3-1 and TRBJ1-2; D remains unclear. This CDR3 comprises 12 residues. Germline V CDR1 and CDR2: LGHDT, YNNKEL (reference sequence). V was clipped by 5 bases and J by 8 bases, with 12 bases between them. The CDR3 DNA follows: TGTGCCAGCAGCTGGGTCGAAGGGGGCTACACCTTC. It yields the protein CASSWVEGGYTF.

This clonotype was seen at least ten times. The CDR3 region has the DNA TGTGCCAGCAGCCCCCTGGATACGCAGTATTTT. It codes for CASSPLDTQYF. The chain is built from TRBV11-2 and TRBJ2-3; D is uncertain. CDR1 and CDR2 (germline): SGHAT, FQNNGV. V was pared by 5 bases and J by 6 bases, with 6 bases between. This CDR3 region has 11 residues.

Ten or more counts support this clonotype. The CDR3 DNA reads as TGTGCCAGCAGCTTAGGAAGTAACACCGGGGAGCTGTTTTTT. Its translation is CASSLGSNTGELFF. This chain uses TRBV11-1 with TRBJ2-2; D unclear. Germline CDR1 SGHAT, CDR2 FQDESV (reference sequence). V was trimmed by 1 base and J by 2 bases, leaving 5 bases between them. The CDR3 covers 14 residues.

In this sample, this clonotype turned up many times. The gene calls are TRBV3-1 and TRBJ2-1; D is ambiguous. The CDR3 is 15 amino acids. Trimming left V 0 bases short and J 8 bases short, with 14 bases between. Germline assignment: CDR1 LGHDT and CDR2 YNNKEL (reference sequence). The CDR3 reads CASSQEVTVTHEQFF. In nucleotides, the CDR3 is TGTGCCAGCAGCCAAGAAGTAACGGTAACTCATGAGCAGTTCTTC.

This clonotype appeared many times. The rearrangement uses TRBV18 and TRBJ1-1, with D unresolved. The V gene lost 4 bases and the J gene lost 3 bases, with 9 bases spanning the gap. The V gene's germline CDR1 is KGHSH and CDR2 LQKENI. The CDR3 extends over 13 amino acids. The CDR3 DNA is TGTGCCAGCTCACGGTCGGATGACACTGAAGCTTTCTTT. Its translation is CASSRSDDTEAFF.

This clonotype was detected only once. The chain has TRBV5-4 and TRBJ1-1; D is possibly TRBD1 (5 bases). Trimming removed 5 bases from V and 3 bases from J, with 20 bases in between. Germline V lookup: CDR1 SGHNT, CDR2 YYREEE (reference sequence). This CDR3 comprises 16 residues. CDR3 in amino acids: CASSSGEGWGHTEAFF. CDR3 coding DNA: TGTGCCAGCAGTTCGGGGGAGGGCTGGGGACACACTGAAGCTTTCTTT.